The 6 T cell receptor beta chains below were found in one sample sequenced in a study of OX40 agonist ivuxolimab in advanced cancers. Assay used: immunoSEQ multiplex PCR; TCRdb lists only in-frame clones, some missing. The sample yields 55,000 to 75,000 clones, around 83% seen once. Sample: CD4+ or CD8+ T cells sorted from blood, taken in a trial of the OX40 agonist ivuxolimab. The receptors stem from an adult with an advanced solid tumor such as melanoma, head and neck, liver or kidney cancer.

This sequence joins TRBV7-9 and TRBJ1-4; D ambiguous. The CDR3 spans 15 residues. The germline V gene has CDR1 SEHNR and CDR2 FQNEAQ (reference sequence). V was trimmed by 4 bases and J by 8 bases, leaving 17 bases between them. The CDR3 bases are TGTGCCAGCAGCTCCTCAGGTCTCGATGGAGAAAAACTGTTTTTT. Translating it yields CASSSSGLDGEKLFF.

The chain recombines TRBV6-5 with TRBJ2-7, with 9 bases identical to TRBD1. The V segment lost 0 bases and the J segment 7 bases; nucleotides outside the gene matches: 7. The CDR3 contains 15 residues. Germline CDR1 MNHEY, CDR2 SVGAGI. CDR3 amino acids: CASSYSGQGAGEQYF. The DNA of the CDR3 is TGTGCCAGCAGTTACTCGGGACAGGGAGCTGGGGAGCAGTACTTC.

The rearrangement uses TRBV6-5 and TRBJ1-1; TRBD1 matches 9 bases. Germline assignment: CDR1 MNHEY and CDR2 SVGAGI. V was clipped by 7 bases and J by 3 bases; unmatched bases: 3. The CDR3 length is 13 residues. In DNA, the CDR3 is TGTGCCAGCACGCACAGGGGGCACACTGAAGCTTTCTTT. This translates into CASTHRGHTEAFF.

The chain recombines TRBV6-5 with TRBJ2-1; the D call may be TRBD1 or TRBD2 (6 bases each). CDR1 MNHEY and CDR2 SVGAGI come from the germline V gene. V shed 2 bases and J shed 12 bases, with 14 bases lying between them. The CDR3 has 13 amino acids. The CDR3 loop is CASSYGGLSGQFF. In nucleotides, the CDR3 is TGTGCCAGCAGTTACGGGGGGCTATCGGGGCAGTTCTTC.

CDR3 nucleotides: TGTGCCAGCAGATATCACCCAGATACGCAGTATTTT. Protein product: CASRYHPDTQYF. This chain uses TRBV7-9 with TRBJ2-3, with D unresolved. CDR3 length: 12 residues. From germline, CDR1 is SEHNR and CDR2 FQNEAQ (reference sequence). V lost 6 bases to trimming and J lost 4 bases, with 8 bases between them.

There are a few counts of this clone. The CDR3 bases are TGTGCCACCAGCTATCCGGACCGGAGCTCCTACAATGAGCAGTTCTTC. It encodes CATSYPDRSSYNEQFF. The chain uses TRBV15 and TRBJ2-1; D gene unclear. There are 16 residues in the CDR3. V was trimmed by 5 bases and J by 0 bases, leaving 14 bases between them. Per germline, CDR1 LNHNV and CDR2 YYDKDF (reference sequence).